Listed here is a single T cell receptor (beta chain). This record comes from a study of blood T cell repertoires in COVID-19. At the level of the study: Samples taken during acute and convalescent COVID-19 were collected in the United States, Italy and Spain. PBMCs, B-cell-depleted T cells, or T cells were the source of the cDNA or gDNA that made up the material.

In the authors' methods: By means of reference gene primer amplification, nucleated cell counts were estimated. The protocol was immunoSEQ multiplex PCR, while the TCRdb copy is restricted to in-frame clones and leaves out a portion. From that table come the V and J calls and clone size; the DNA was used to work out D and trimming. The table includes 88,000 or so clones, approximately 86% detected once. Germline loops: CDR1 MNHEY, CDR2 SVGAGI. There are 13 residues in the CDR3. The V end was cut by 4 bases, the J end by 10 bases, with 16 bases between. The clonotype originates from a man in his 60s with acute or convalescent COVID-19. Sample: peripheral blood. V is TRBV6-5 and J is TRBJ1-1, with no clear D. CDR3 protein: CASSFGERMAAFF. CDR3 nucleotides: TGTGCCAGCAGTTTCGGGGAGAGAATGGCAGCTTTCTTT.